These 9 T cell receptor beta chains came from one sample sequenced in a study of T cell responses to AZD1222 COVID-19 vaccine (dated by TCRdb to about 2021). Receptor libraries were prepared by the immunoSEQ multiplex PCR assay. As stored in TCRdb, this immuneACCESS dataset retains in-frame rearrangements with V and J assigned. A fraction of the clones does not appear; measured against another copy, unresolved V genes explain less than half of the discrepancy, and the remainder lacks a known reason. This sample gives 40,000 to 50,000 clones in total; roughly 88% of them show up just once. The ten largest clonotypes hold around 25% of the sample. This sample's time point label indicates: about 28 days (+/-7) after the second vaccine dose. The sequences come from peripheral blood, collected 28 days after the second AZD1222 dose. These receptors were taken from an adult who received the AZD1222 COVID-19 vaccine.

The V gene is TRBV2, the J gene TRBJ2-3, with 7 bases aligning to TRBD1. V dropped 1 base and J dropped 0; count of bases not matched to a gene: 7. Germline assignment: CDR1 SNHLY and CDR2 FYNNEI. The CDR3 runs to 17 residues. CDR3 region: CASSEDRGAPSTDTQYF. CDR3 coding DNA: TGTGCCAGCAGTGAAGACAGGGGAGCGCCTAGCACAGATACGCAGTATTTT.

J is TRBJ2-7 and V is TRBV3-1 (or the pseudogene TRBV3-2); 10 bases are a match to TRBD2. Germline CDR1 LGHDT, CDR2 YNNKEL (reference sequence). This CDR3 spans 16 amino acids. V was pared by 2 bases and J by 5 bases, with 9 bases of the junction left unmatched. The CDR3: CASSQKRGGRSNEQYF. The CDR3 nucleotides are TGTGCCAGCAGCCAAAAGCGGGGGGGCCGCAGCAACGAGCAGTACTTC.

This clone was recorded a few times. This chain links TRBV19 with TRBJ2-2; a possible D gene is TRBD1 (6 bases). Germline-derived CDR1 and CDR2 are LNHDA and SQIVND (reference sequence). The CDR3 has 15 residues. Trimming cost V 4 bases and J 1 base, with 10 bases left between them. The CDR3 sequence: CASSTGQMNTGELFF. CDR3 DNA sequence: TGTGCCAGTAGTACAGGACAGATGAACACCGGGGAGCTGTTTTTT.

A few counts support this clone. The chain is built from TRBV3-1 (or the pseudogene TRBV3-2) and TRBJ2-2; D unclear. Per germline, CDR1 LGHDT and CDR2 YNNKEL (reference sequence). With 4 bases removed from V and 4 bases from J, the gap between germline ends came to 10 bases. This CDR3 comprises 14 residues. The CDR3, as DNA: TGTGCCAGCAGCCCCACCCGAGGCACCGGGGAGCTGTTTTTT. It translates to CASSPTRGTGELFF.

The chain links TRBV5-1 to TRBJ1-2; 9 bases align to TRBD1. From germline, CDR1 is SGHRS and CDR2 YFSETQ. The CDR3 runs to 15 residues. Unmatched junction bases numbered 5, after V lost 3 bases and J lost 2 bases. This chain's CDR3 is CASSSGQGNNYGYTF. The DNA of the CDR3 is TGCGCCAGCAGCTCCGGACAGGGGAACAACTATGGCTACACCTTC. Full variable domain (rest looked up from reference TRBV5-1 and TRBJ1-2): KAGVTQTPRYLIKTRGQQVTLSCSPISGHRSVSWYQQTPGQGLQFLFEYFSETQRNKGNFPGRFSGRQFSNSRSEMNVSTLELGDSALYLCASSSGQGNNYGYTFGSGTRLTVV.

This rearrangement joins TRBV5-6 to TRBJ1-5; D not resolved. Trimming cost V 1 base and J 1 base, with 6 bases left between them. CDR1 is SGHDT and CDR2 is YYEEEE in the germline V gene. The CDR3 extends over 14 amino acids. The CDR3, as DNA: TGTGCCAGCAGCTTGATTGGCAGCAATCAGCCCCAGCATTTT. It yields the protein CASSLIGSNQPQHF.

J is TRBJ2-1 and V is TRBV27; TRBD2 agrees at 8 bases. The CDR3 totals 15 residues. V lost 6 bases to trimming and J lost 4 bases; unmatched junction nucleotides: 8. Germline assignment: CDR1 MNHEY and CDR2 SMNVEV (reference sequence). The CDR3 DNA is TGTGCCAGCAGGGAAGCGGGAGAGGCATACAATGAGCAGTTCTTC. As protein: CASREAGEAYNEQFF.

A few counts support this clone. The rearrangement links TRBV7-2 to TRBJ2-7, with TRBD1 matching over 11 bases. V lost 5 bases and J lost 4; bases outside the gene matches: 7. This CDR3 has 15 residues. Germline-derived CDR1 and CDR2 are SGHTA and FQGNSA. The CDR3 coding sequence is TGTGCCAGCAGCCCGGACAGGGGGCGCAATTACGAGCAGTACTTC. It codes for CASSPDRGRNYEQYF. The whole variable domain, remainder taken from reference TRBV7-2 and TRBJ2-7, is GAGVSQSPSNKVTEKGKDVELRCDPISGHTALYWYRQSLGQGLEFLIYFQGNSAPDKSGLPSDRFSAERTGGSVSTLTIQRTQQEDSAVYLCASSPDRGRNYEQYFGPGTRLTVT.

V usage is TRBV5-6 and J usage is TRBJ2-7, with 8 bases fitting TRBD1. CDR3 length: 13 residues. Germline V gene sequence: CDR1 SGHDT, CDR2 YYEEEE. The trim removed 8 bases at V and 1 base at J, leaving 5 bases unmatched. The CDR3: CARGDRMSYEQYF. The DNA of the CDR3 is TGTGCCAGGGGGGACAGGATGTCCTACGAGCAGTACTTC.